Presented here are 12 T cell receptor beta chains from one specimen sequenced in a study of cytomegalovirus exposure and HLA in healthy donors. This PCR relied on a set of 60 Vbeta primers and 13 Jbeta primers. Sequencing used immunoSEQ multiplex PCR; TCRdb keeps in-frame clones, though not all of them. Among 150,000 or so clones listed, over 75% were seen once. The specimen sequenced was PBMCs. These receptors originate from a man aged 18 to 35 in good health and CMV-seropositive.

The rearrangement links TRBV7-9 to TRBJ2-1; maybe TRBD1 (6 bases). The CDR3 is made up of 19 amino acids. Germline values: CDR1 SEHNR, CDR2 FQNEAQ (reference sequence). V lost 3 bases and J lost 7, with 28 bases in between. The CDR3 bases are TGTGCCAGCAGCTTGGGGGTGGGGTCGGGGAACTCGCAGGGGAATGAGCAGTTCTTC. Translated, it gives CASSLGVGSGNSQGNEQFF.

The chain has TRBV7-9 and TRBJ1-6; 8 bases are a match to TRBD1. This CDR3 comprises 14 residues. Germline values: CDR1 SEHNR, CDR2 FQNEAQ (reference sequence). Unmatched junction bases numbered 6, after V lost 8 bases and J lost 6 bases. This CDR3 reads CASRQTGANSPLHF. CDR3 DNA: TGTGCCAGCCGGCAGACAGGGGCTAATTCACCCCTCCACTTT.

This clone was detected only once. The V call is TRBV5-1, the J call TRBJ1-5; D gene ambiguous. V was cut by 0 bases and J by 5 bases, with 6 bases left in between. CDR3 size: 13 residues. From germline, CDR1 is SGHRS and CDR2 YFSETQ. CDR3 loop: CASSLAEDQPQHF. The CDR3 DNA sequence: TGCGCCAGCAGCTTGGCCGAGGATCAGCCCCAGCATTTT.

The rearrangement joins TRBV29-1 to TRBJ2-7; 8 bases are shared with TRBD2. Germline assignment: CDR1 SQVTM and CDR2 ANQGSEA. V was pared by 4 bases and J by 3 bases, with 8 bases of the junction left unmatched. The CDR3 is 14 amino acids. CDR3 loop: CSVGKLAGDYEQYF. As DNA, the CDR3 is TGCAGCGTTGGGAAGCTAGCGGGTGACTACGAGCAGTACTTC.

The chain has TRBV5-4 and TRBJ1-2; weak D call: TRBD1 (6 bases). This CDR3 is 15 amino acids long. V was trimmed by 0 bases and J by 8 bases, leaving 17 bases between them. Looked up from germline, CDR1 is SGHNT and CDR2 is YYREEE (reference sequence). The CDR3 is CASSLALQGWVGYTF. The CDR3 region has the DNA TGTGCCAGCAGCTTGGCCTTACAGGGCTGGGTCGGCTACACCTTC.

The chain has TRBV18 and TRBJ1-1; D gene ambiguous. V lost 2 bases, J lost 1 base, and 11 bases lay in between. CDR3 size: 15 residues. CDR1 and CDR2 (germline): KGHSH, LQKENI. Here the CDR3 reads CASSPVLSGNTEAFF. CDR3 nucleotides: TGTGCCAGCTCACCAGTCCTCAGTGGGAACACTGAAGCTTTCTTT.

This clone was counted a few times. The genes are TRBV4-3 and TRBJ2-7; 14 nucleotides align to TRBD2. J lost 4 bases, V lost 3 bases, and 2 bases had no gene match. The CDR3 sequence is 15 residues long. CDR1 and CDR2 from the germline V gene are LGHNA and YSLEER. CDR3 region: CASSQGLAGVYEQYF. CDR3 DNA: TGCGCCAGCAGCCAGGGACTAGCGGGGGTTTACGAGCAGTACTTC.

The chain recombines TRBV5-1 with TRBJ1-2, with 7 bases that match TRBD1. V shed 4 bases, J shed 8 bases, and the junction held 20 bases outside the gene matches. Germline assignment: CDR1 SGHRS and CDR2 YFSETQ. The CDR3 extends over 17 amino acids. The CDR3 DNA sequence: TGCGCCAGCAGCACCCTGGGTGCACAGGGGTTGGGTGAGGGCTACACCTTC. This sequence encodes CASSTLGAQGLGEGYTF.

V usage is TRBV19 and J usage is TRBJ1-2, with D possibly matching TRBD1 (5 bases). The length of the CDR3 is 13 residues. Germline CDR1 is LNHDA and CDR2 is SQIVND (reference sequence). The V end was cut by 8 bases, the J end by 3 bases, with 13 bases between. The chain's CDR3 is CASGGRLDYGYTF. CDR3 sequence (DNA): TGTGCCAGTGGGGGGAGGCTGGACTATGGCTACACCTTC. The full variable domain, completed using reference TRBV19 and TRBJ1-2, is DGGITQSPKYLFRKEGQNVTLSCEQNLNHDAMYWYRQDPGQGLRLIYYSQIVNDFQKGDIAEGYSVSREKKESFPLTVTSAQKNPTAFYLCASGGRLDYGYTFGSGTRLTVV.

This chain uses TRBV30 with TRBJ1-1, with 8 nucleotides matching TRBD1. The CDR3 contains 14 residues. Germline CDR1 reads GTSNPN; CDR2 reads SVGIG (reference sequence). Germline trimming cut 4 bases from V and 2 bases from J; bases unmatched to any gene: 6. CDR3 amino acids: CAWKAGQVNTEAFF. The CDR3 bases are TGTGCCTGGAAGGCGGGACAGGTTAACACTGAAGCTTTCTTT.

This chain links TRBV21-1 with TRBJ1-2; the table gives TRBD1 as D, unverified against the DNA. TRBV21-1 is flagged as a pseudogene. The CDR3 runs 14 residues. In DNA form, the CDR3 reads TGTGCCAGCAGGAAAGACAGGAGCATCTATGGCTACACCTTC. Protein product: CASRKDRSIYGYTF.

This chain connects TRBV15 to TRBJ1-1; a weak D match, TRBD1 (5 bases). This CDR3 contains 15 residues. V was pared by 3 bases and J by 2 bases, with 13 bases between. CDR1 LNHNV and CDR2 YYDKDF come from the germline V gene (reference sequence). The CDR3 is CATSSRGVSNTEAFF. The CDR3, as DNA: TGTGCCACCAGCAGCCGGGGGGTTTCTAACACTGAAGCTTTCTTT.